This T cell receptor beta chain was sequenced for a study of early T cells in non-severe SARS-CoV-2 infection. TCRdb re-called the 5' RACE reads through MiXCR, storing one row per CDR3 protein. The sample lists around 70,000 distinct CDR3 sequences; approximately 9.1% were seen once. The ends were cut back, 0 bases at V and 0 bases at J, with 7 bases in the middle. Looked up from germline, CDR1 is LGHNA and CDR2 is YNFKEQ. The CDR3 is made up of 15 amino acids. Sequencing was performed on whole blood. The TCR sequence derives from an adult who was a healthcare worker with PCR-confirmed SARS-CoV-2 infection or an uninfected control (not recorded which). The V and J genes are TRBV4-2 and TRBJ2-3; D uncertain. The chain's CDR3 is CASSQDPISTDTQYF. The CDR3 nucleotides are TGTGCCAGCAGCCAAGATCCCATTAGCACAGATACGCAGTATTTT.